This T cell receptor (beta chain) is from a study of cytomegalovirus exposure and HLA in healthy donors. Clones were sequenced by immunoSEQ multiplex PCR, and TCRdb holds only the in-frame ones, with some missing. The sample holds around 200,000 clones, about 86% seen once. The donors were in the approximately 110-subject validation cohort; that cohort was separate from the roughly 620-subject first cohort. A remark on this clone: Its matching antigen is unknown.

Study-wide results and limits: Under in vitro conditions, three CMV-associated chains were confirmed as specific for CMV antigens. A subsequent analysis found that TCR clusters from the first cohort also tended to co-occur in the 90 to 150 validation repertoires, with approximately 95% of cluster scores above 0.

The CDR3 is 17 residues long. Germline V gene data show CDR1 as SGDLS and CDR2 as YYNGEE. The ends lost 4 bases at V and 6 bases at J; junction bases unmatched: 14. The origin of this receptor is a woman in her late teens or twenties in good health and CMV-seropositive. The source material was PBMCs. The rearrangement joins TRBV9 to TRBJ2-2; TRBD2 agrees at 8 bases. CDR3 sequence reads: CASSISPERGTAGELFF. The CDR3 nucleotides are TGTGCCAGCAGCATTTCCCCGGAGCGGGGGACGGCCGGGGAGCTGTTTTTT.